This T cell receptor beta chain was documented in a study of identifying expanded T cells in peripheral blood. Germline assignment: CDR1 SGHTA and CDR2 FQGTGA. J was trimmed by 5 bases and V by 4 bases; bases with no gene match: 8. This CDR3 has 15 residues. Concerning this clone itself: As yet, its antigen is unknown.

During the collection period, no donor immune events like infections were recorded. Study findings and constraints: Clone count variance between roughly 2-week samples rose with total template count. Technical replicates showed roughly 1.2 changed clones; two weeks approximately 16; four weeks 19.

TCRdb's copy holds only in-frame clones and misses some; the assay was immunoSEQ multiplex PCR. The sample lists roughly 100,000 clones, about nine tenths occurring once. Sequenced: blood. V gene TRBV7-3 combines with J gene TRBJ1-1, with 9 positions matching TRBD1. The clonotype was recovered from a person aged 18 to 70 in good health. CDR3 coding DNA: TGTGCCAGCAGCTCAAAACAGGGGGCGAGAACTGAAGCTTTCTTT. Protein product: CASSSKQGARTEAFF.